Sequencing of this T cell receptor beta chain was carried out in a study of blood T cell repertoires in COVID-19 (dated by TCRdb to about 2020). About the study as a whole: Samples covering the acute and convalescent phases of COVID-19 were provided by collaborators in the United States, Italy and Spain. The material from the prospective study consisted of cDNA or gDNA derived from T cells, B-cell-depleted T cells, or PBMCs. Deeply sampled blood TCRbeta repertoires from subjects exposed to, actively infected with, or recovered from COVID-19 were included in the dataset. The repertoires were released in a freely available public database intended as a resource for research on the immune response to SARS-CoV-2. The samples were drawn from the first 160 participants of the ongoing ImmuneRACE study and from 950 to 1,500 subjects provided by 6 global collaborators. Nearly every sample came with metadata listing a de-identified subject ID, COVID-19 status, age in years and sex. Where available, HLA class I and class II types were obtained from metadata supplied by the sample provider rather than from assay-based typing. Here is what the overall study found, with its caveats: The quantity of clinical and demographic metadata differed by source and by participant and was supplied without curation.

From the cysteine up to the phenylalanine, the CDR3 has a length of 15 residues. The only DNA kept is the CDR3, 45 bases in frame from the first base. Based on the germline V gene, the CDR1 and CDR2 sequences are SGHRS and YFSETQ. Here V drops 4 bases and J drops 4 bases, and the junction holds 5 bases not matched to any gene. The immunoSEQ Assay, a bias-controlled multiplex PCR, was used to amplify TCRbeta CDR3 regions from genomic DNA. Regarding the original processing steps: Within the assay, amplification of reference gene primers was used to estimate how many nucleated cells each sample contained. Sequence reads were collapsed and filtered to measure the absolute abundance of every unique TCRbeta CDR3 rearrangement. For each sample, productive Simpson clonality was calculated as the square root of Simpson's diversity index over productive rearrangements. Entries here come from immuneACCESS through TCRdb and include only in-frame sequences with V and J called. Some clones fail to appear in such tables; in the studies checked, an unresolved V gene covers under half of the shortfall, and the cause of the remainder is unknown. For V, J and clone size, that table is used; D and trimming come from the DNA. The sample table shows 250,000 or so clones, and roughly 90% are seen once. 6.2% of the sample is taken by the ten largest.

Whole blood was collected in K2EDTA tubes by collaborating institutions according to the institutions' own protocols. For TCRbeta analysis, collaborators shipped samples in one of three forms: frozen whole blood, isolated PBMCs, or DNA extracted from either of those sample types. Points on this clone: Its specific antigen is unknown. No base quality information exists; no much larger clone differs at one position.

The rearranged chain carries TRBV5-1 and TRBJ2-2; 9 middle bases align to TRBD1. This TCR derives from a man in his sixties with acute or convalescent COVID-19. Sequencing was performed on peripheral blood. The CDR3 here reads CASSRTGESTGELFF. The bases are TGCGCCAGCAGCCGGACAGGGGAAAGCACCGGGGAGCTGTTTTTT.